A single sample is the source of the 30 T cell receptor beta chains below, sequenced in a study of long-term antiretroviral therapy in people with HIV. Researchers report immunoSEQ v3.0 was run at survey level. Clones were sequenced by immunoSEQ multiplex PCR, and TCRdb holds only the in-frame ones, with some missing. This sample yields more than 20,000 clones, of which around 85% are seen a single time; 8.5% to 10% belongs to the top ten. The sequenced sample was unsorted PBMCs, obtained 2.3 years after starting antiretroviral therapy. The receptors shown here come from a man aged 40-49 years with HIV.

This CDR3 is CASRGIAEGTGELFF. CDR3 in DNA: TGTGCCAGCAGGGGGATAGCGGAAGGTACCGGGGAGCTGTTTTTT. This chain uses TRBV27 with TRBJ2-2, with a tentative D call TRBD2 (6 bases). This CDR3 is built from 15 residues. V lost 6 bases and J lost 5, with 16 bases in between. The germline V gene has CDR1 MNHEY and CDR2 SMNVEV (reference sequence).

J is TRBJ2-7 and V is TRBV27; 9 nucleotides line up with TRBD1. Per the germline V gene, CDR1 is MNHEY and CDR2 is SMNVEV (reference sequence). This CDR3 contains 17 residues. The V and J ends lost 2 bases and 4 bases, in that order; junction bases with no gene match: 12. The chain's CDR3 is CASSLIGTGNRVYEQYF. The CDR3, as DNA: TGTGCCAGCAGTTTAATTGGGACAGGGAATCGCGTTTACGAGCAGTACTTC.

V gene TRBV20-1 combines with J gene TRBJ2-1; D is ambiguous. Per the germline V gene, CDR1 is DFQATT and CDR2 is SNEGSKA (reference sequence). V was trimmed by 6 bases and J by 4 bases, leaving 7 bases between them. The CDR3 covers 11 residues. CDR3 sequence (DNA): TGCAGTGCCACTGCTTACAATGAGCAGTTCTTC. It specifies CSATAYNEQFF.

V gene TRBV27 combines with J gene TRBJ2-5; tentatively, D is TRBD2 (5 bases). V lost 9 bases and J 4 bases, leaving 9 bases between the germline ends. The length of the CDR3 is 11 residues. Germline V CDR1 and CDR2: MNHEY, SMNVEV (reference sequence). CDR3 DNA sequence: TGTGCCAGTCTCCGGGGAGAGACCCAGTACTTC. This translates into CASLRGETQYF.

The V gene is TRBV7-9, the J gene TRBJ1-1; perhaps TRBD1 as D (5 bases). CDR1 is SEHNR and CDR2 is FQNEAQ in the germline V gene (reference sequence). V lost 2 bases to trimming and J lost 6 bases, with 13 bases between them. The CDR3 has 14 amino acids. The chain's CDR3 is CASSLRQGSAEAFF. CDR3 DNA sequence: TGTGCCAGCAGCTTAAGGCAGGGTTCCGCTGAAGCTTTCTTT.

The chain is built from TRBV6-4 and TRBJ1-5; unclear D gene. The germline V gene encodes CDR1 MRHNA and CDR2 SNTAGT. Trimming pared 7 bases from V and 4 bases from J, leaving 20 bases between. The CDR3 is 16 amino acids. This CDR3 is CASTSWGTHSNQPQHF. Here the CDR3 DNA reads TGTGCCAGCACTTCCTGGGGAACACACTCAAATCAGCCCCAGCATTTT.

The V and J genes are TRBV5-1 and TRBJ1-2, with D unresolved. The germline V and J ends were trimmed by 2 bases and 5 bases, with 13 bases remaining between them. The CDR3 has 14 amino acids. Germline V gene data show CDR1 as SGHRS and CDR2 as YFSETQ. In nucleotides, the CDR3 is TGCGCCAGCAGCTTTGGGTCGACGGAGTATGGCTACACCTTC. Translating gives CASSFGSTEYGYTF.

The chain carries TRBV29-1 and TRBJ2-3, with 8 bases matching TRBD1. Germline CDR1 and CDR2: SQVTM and ANQGSEA. There are 13 residues in the CDR3. The J segment lost 2 bases and the V segment lost 6 bases, leaving 4 bases of the junction unmatched. CDR3 residues: CSVVGQVTDTQYF. The DNA for the CDR3 is TGCAGCGTCGTGGGACAGGTCACAGATACGCAGTATTTT.

The rearrangement uses TRBV11-1 and TRBJ1-2; D gene unclear. CDR3 length: 13 amino acids. CDR1 is SGHAT, CDR2 FQDESV, per germline (reference sequence). The ends were cut back, 5 bases at V and 4 bases at J, with 11 bases in the middle. CDR3 nucleotide sequence: TGTGCCAGCAGCCCTCGGTCTGCCTATGGCTACACCTTC. It codes for CASSPRSAYGYTF.

This chain joins TRBV14 and TRBJ2-1; no clear D gene. V dropped 2 bases and J dropped 2 bases, with 10 bases sitting between them. This CDR3 region has 15 residues. CDR1 SGHDN and CDR2 FVKESK come from the germline V gene. CDR3 amino acids: CASSQTPSPYNEQFF. The CDR3 region has the DNA TGTGCCAGCAGCCAAACACCGTCCCCCTACAATGAGCAGTTCTTC.

The chain has TRBV11-2 and TRBJ2-7, with 8 bases matching TRBD1. The CDR3 totals 14 residues. In germline, CDR1 is SGHAT, CDR2 FQNNGV. The junction had 4 bases not matched to a gene; V was cut back by 4 bases and J by 2 bases. For the CDR3, the DNA is TGTGCCAGCAGCTACCAGACAGGGGCCTACGAGCAGTACTTC. It codes for CASSYQTGAYEQYF.

This clone was seen more than once but under ten times. V gene TRBV4-2 combines with J gene TRBJ1-3; D remains unclear. CDR3 length equals 13 residues. V lost 0 bases, J lost 3 bases, and 3 bases lay in between. Germline assignment: CDR1 LGHNA and CDR2 YNFKEQ. This CDR3 reads CASSQDRGNTIYF. DNA for the CDR3: TGTGCCAGCAGCCAAGATCGTGGAAACACCATATATTTT.

This clone was seen more than once but under ten times. The chain is built from TRBV19 and TRBJ1-5; no definite D call. Trimming stripped 1 base from V and 6 bases from J, with 7 bases between. CDR3 length equals 13 residues. CDR1 is LNHDA and CDR2 is SQIVND in the germline V gene (reference sequence). Written as DNA, the CDR3 is TGTGCCAGTAGTATAGCGGGAAGTCAGCCCCAGCATTTT. The encoded protein is CASSIAGSQPQHF. The whole variable domain, filled in from reference TRBV19 and TRBJ1-5, reads DGGITQSPKYLFRKEGQNVTLSCEQNLNHDAMYWYRQDPGQGLRLIYYSQIVNDFQKGDIAEGYSVSREKKESFPLTVTSAQKNPTAFYLCASSIAGSQPQHFGDGTRLSIL.

The J gene is TRBJ1-1, the V gene TRBV9; 7 bases map to TRBD1. Germline V gene data show CDR1 as SGDLS and CDR2 as YYNGEE. This CDR3 has 15 amino acids. V was clipped by 2 bases and J by 0 bases; unmatched bases: 4. CDR3 loop: CASSVGDSMNTEAFF. CDR3 coding DNA: TGTGCCAGCAGCGTGGGGGACAGCATGAACACTGAAGCTTTCTTT.

This clone was seen only a few times. This chain links TRBV29-1 with TRBJ2-7, with 12 bases lining up with TRBD2. Germline-derived CDR1 and CDR2 are SQVTM and ANQGSEA. V dropped 6 bases and J dropped 5; count of bases not matched to a gene: 8. The CDR3 is 14 amino acids. Written as DNA, the CDR3 is TGCAGCGTACTAGCGGGAGGTTCAGCCCACGAGCAGTACTTC. It is translated as CSVLAGGSAHEQYF.

V gene TRBV2 combines with J gene TRBJ2-3; TRBD2 matches at 10 bases. The CDR3 length is 13 residues. Germline V gene sequence: CDR1 SNHLY, CDR2 FYNNEI. V lost 9 bases and J lost 4; bases outside the gene matches: 4. For the CDR3, the DNA is TGTGCCAGGGGACTAGCGAACTCAGATACGCAGTATTTT. Amino acids: CARGLANSDTQYF. The variable domain in full, completed from reference TRBV2 and TRBJ2-3, reads EPEVTQTPSHQVTQMGQEVILRCVPISNHLYFYWYRQILGQKVEFLVSFYNNEISEKSEIFDDQFSVERPDGSNFTLKIRSTKLEDSAMYFCARGLANSDTQYFGPGTRLTVL.

The chain combines TRBV28 with TRBJ2-2; possible D gene TRBD2, 6 bases. Trimming left V 2 bases short and J 5 bases short, with 6 bases between. CDR3 length: 13 residues. Germline CDR1 reads MDHEN; CDR2 reads SYDVKM. CDR3 bases: TGTGCCAGCAGTTTAAGCGGGACCGGGGAGCTGTTTTTT. Its translation is CASSLSGTGELFF.

The CDR3 sequence: CASSQARGADYGYTF. The CDR3 nucleotides read TGCGCCAGCAGCCAAGCCCGGGGAGCCGACTATGGCTACACCTTC. V usage is TRBV4-1 and J usage is TRBJ1-2, with no clear D. V dropped 1 base and J dropped 3 bases, with 12 bases sitting between them. The CDR3 has 15 amino acids. Germline CDR1 reads MGHRA; CDR2 reads YSYEKL.

The V gene is TRBV6-1, the J gene TRBJ2-7, with 8 bases that match TRBD1. The CDR3 is 15 amino acids. Germline assignment: CDR1 MNHNS and CDR2 SASEGT. Unmatched junction bases numbered 4, after V lost 1 base and J lost 2 bases. DNA of the CDR3: TGTGCCAGCAGTGAAGGGGAGACAGGGGCCTACGAGCAGTACTTC. Protein: CASSEGETGAYEQYF.

The chain joins TRBV27 to TRBJ1-1, with 11 bases matching TRBD1. From germline, CDR1 is MNHEY and CDR2 SMNVEV (reference sequence). Germline trimming cut 5 bases from V and 5 bases from J; bases unmatched to any gene: 7. The CDR3 contains 15 residues. The DNA for the CDR3 is TGTGCCAGCAGTAAAGGACAGGGGGCGCGAACTGAAGCTTTCTTT. The encoded protein is CASSKGQGARTEAFF.

The rearrangement links TRBV5-1 to TRBJ2-2, with D perhaps TRBD1 or TRBD2 (6 bases each). Germline loops: CDR1 SGHRS, CDR2 YFSETQ. V lost 0 bases to trimming and J lost 4 bases, with 19 bases between them. The CDR3 is 18 amino acids. The CDR3 loop reads CASSLVSGAKHFTGELFF. CDR3 DNA: TGCGCCAGCAGCTTGGTATCGGGGGCCAAACACTTCACCGGGGAGCTGTTTTTT.

This clone appeared a single time. The chain has TRBV19 and TRBJ1-2; no firm D call. CDR3 size: 14 residues. Trimming cost V 1 base and J 8 bases, with 14 bases left between them. The germline gives CDR1 LNHDA, CDR2 SQIVND (reference sequence). This CDR3 reads CASSIGAGLIGYTF. The CDR3 DNA reads TGTGCCAGTAGTATAGGAGCAGGATTGATAGGCTACACCTTC.

The chain uses TRBV15 and TRBJ2-1, with D maybe TRBD1 (5 bases). The CDR3 length is 15 residues. V gave up 0 bases and J gave up 4 bases, with 10 bases separating them. Germline V CDR1 and CDR2: LNHNV, YYDKDF (reference sequence). The CDR3 DNA follows: TGTGCCACCAGCAGAGATAGGGGCAGTTACAATGAGCAGTTCTTC. It is translated as CATSRDRGSYNEQFF.

The CDR3 DNA reads as TGTGCCAGCAGTTTTGGGACAGGGGGCGGCTACTACGAGCAGTACTTC. Translated, it gives CASSFGTGGGYYEQYF. The rearrangement uses TRBV27 and TRBJ2-7; 12 bases align to TRBD1. In germline, CDR1 is MNHEY, CDR2 SMNVEV (reference sequence). CDR3 length: 16 amino acids. Trimming removed 3 bases from V and 3 bases from J; junction bases left unmatched: 6.

This clone was recorded a few times. The chain has TRBV7-3 and TRBJ2-2; D gene unclear. This CDR3 is built from 16 residues. Trimming took 0 bases from V and 1 from J, leaving 9 bases between them. Germline V gene sequence: CDR1 SGHTA, CDR2 FQGTGA. This CDR3 is CASSLTVTVNTGELFF. CDR3 nucleotides: TGTGCCAGCAGCTTAACAGTGACGGTGAACACCGGGGAGCTGTTTTTT.

The chain couples TRBV10-3 to TRBJ1-1; 7 positions match TRBD1. The CDR3 runs to 15 residues. Trimming at V came to 5 bases and at J to 9 bases, leaving 15 bases not matched to a gene. Germline loops: CDR1 ENHRY, CDR2 SYGVKD. The CDR3 here is CAISPTTGAADKAFF. The DNA for the CDR3 is TGTGCCATCAGTCCTACAACAGGGGCGGCCGATAAAGCTTTCTTT.

The chain couples TRBV5-1 to TRBJ2-1; D might be TRBD2 (6 bases). Germline V gene data show CDR1 as SGHRS and CDR2 as YFSETQ. The CDR3 sequence is 15 residues long. Trimming took 1 base from V and 0 from J, leaving 8 bases between them. CDR3 region: CASSLYGSSYNEQFF. CDR3 bases: TGCGCCAGCAGCTTGTACGGGAGCTCCTACAATGAGCAGTTCTTC. The full variable domain, rest sourced from reference TRBV5-1 and TRBJ2-1, is KAGVTQTPRYLIKTRGQQVTLSCSPISGHRSVSWYQQTPGQGLQFLFEYFSETQRNKGNFPGRFSGRQFSNSRSEMNVSTLELGDSALYLCASSLYGSSYNEQFFGPGTRLTVL.

This chain uses TRBV14 with TRBJ1-2, with D perhaps matching TRBD1 (5 bases). The CDR3 is made up of 16 amino acids. CDR1 and CDR2 (germline): SGHDN, FVKESK. V lost 4 bases, J lost 3 bases, and 18 bases lay in between. The CDR3 protein is CASSRVPGPPDYGYTF. The CDR3 DNA reads TGTGCCAGCAGCCGGGTGCCGGGACCACCTGACTATGGCTACACCTTC.

This rearrangement joins TRBV30 to TRBJ1-6; D unclear. Germline V gives CDR1 GTSNPN, CDR2 SVGIG (reference sequence). The CDR3 has 13 amino acids. V was pared by 4 bases and J by 0 bases, with 4 bases between. CDR3 nucleotide sequence: TGTGCCTGGACAAGCTCCTATAATTCACCCCTCCACTTT. As protein: CAWTSSYNSPLHF.

CDR3 nucleotide sequence: TGTGCCAGCAGCTCCGCCCCGGGAAGCGCAGATACGCAGTATTTT. Its protein product is CASSSAPGSADTQYF. This chain joins TRBV7-3 and TRBJ2-3; the D gene is possibly TRBD2 (5 bases). With 4 bases removed from V and 4 bases from J, the gap between germline ends came to 15 bases. The CDR3 sequence is 15 residues long. Germline loops: CDR1 SGHTA, CDR2 FQGTGA.